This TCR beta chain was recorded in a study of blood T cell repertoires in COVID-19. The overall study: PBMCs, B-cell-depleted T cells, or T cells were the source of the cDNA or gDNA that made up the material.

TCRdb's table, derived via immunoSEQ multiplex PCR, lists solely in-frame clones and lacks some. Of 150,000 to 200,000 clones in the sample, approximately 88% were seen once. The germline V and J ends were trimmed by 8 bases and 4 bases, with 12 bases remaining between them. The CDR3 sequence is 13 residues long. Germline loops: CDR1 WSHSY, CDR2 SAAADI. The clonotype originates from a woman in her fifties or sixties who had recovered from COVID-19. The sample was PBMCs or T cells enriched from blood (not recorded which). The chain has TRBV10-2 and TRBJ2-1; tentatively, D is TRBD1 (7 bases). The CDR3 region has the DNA TGCGCCAGCCAGGGGGGCAGTTACAATGAGCAGTTCTTC. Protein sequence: CASQGGSYNEQFF.